This entry lists 10 T cell receptor beta chains sequenced from one sample in a study of brain T cells in children with intractable seizures. Sequenced by immunoSEQ multiplex PCR; TCRdb stores in-frame clones only, minus some. Of about 80,000 clones in the sample, more than 75% were seen once. Material: peripheral blood, obtained at surgery. Receptors originate from a girl aged 2 to 9 with Rasmussen encephalitis and intractable seizures.

V gene TRBV9 combines with J gene TRBJ2-5; TRBD2 is a possible D gene (6 bases). V lost 0 bases to trimming and J lost 5 bases, with 23 bases between them. This CDR3 is built from 18 residues. Germline V gives CDR1 SGDLS, CDR2 YYNGEE. This CDR3 reads CASSVGGGNLRYGETQYF. DNA for the CDR3: TGTGCCAGCAGCGTAGGTGGAGGGAACCTTAGGTATGGTGAGACCCAGTACTTC.

V is TRBV2 and J is TRBJ2-2, with 8 bases lining up with TRBD1. The trim removed 6 bases at V and 3 bases at J, leaving 12 bases unmatched. There are 17 residues in the CDR3. From germline, CDR1 is SNHLY and CDR2 FYNNEI. The CDR3 loop is CASSWTGRWTDTGELFF. CDR3 in DNA: TGTGCCAGCAGCTGGACAGGGCGGTGGACGGACACCGGGGAGCTGTTTTTT.

The CDR3, as DNA: TGTGCCAGCAGCTTAGAGAGTAAATCCCAGCATTTT. It codes for CASSLESKSQHF. The chain carries TRBV7-9 and TRBJ1-5; D unclear. This CDR3 has 12 residues. V was shortened by 1 base and J by 11 bases, with 9 bases between the two germline ends. Looked up from germline, CDR1 is SEHNR and CDR2 is FQNEAQ (reference sequence).

The V and J genes are TRBV7-2 and TRBJ2-3; a weak D match, TRBD1 (5 bases). The CDR3 spans 15 residues. Trimming shortened V by 5 bases and J by 4 bases, and 16 bases separated the two germline ends. Germline CDR1 reads SGHTA; CDR2 reads FQGNSA. The CDR3 loop reads CASSRIIVGADTQYF. Here the CDR3 DNA reads TGTGCCAGCAGCCGCATCATAGTAGGGGCAGATACGCAGTATTTT.

The chain is built from TRBV18 and TRBJ1-1; D is perhaps TRBD1 (6 bases). Per germline, CDR1 KGHSH and CDR2 LQKENI. The CDR3 totals 15 residues. V lost 1 base and J 3 bases, leaving 12 bases between the germline ends. The CDR3 DNA reads TGTGCCAGCTCACCACTAAGCCGGACAGACACTGAAGCTTTCTTT. This encodes CASSPLSRTDTEAFF.

The chain couples TRBV5-6 to TRBJ2-1, with 9 bases lining up with TRBD1. V shed 1 base, J shed 7 bases, and the junction held 9 bases outside the gene matches. The CDR3 is 16 residues long. Germline lookup yields CDR1 SGHDT and CDR2 YYEEEE. CDR3: CASSLRVTGGSNEQFF. CDR3 bases: TGTGCCAGCAGCTTGAGAGTGACAGGGGGTTCAAATGAGCAGTTCTTC.

This rearrangement joins TRBV6-5 to TRBJ1-1, with a possible D match to TRBD1 (5 bases). CDR1 is MNHEY, CDR2 SVGAGI, per germline. The V end was cut by 6 bases, the J end by 6 bases, with 14 bases between. The CDR3 spans 13 residues. Here the CDR3 reads CASRPWDGAEAFF. In DNA, the CDR3 is TGTGCCAGCAGACCATGGGACGGCGCTGAAGCTTTCTTT.

V gene TRBV28 combines with J gene TRBJ1-1, with 8 bases lining up with TRBD1. J gave up 4 bases and V 3 bases, and 16 bases lay outside the gene matches. Per the germline V gene, CDR1 is MDHEN and CDR2 is SYDVKM. The CDR3 contains 18 residues. The CDR3 loop is CASSFRPGQGGESTEAFF. The CDR3 bases are TGTGCCAGCAGTTTCCGACCCGGACAGGGAGGTGAAAGCACTGAAGCTTTCTTT.

The chain couples TRBV6-4 to TRBJ2-7; TRBD1 is a possible D gene (6 bases). With 6 bases removed from V and 3 bases from J, the gap between germline ends came to 12 bases. Germline V gives CDR1 MRHNA, CDR2 SNTAGT. This CDR3 contains 13 residues. CDR3 nucleotide sequence: TGTGCCAGCAGGCGACAGGATCACTACGAGCAGTACTTC. It encodes CASRRQDHYEQYF.

This clone was counted once. The chain recombines TRBV13 with TRBJ2-7; 10 nucleotides match TRBD2. This CDR3 has 14 residues. V was pared by 5 bases and J by 2 bases, with 3 bases of the junction left unmatched. Per the germline V gene, CDR1 is PRHDT and CDR2 is FYEKMQ (reference sequence). The CDR3 spells CASSGSGRAYEQYF. The CDR3 nucleotides are TGTGCCAGCAGCGGAAGCGGGAGGGCCTACGAGCAGTACTTC. Drawing the rest from reference TRBV13 and TRBJ2-7, the complete variable domain is AAGVIQSPRHLIKEKRETATLKCYPIPRHDTVYWYQQGPGQDPQFLISFYEKMQSDKGSIPDRFSAQQFSDYHSELNMSSLELGDSALYFCASSGSGRAYEQYFGPGTRLTVT.